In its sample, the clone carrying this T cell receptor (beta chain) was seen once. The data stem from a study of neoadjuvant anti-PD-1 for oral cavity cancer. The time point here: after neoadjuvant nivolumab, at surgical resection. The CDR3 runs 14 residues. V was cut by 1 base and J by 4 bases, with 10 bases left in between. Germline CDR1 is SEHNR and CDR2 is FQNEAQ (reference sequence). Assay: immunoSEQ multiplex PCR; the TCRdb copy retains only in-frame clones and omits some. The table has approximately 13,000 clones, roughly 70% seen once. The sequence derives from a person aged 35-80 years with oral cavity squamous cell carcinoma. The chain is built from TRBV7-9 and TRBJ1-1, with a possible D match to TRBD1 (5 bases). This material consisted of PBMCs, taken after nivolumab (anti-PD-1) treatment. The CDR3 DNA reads TGTGCCAGCAGCTTAGGAGGGACCGGCACTGAAGCTTTCTTT. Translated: CASSLGGTGTEAFF.